The 16 T cell receptor beta chains reported below all come from one sample, sequenced in a study of blood T cell repertoires in COVID-19. Method: immunoSEQ multiplex PCR; TCRdb's copy keeps in-frame clones and lacks some. The repertoire holds approximately 190,000 clones, about four fifths seen once, with 6% to 8.5% in the top ten. Sequencing input: peripheral blood. The origin of the receptors is a man in his sixties with acute or convalescent COVID-19.

The chain employs TRBV7-7 and TRBJ2-1; D gene unclear. Trimming removed 1 base at V and 1 base at J, with 8 bases between. The CDR3 has 15 amino acids. In germline, CDR1 is SSHAT, CDR2 FNYEAQ (reference sequence). In DNA, the CDR3 is TGTGCCAGCAGCTTAGACGCGAGTTCCTACAATGAGCAGTTCTTC. It yields the protein CASSLDASSYNEQFF.

The rearrangement uses TRBV24-1 and TRBJ2-3; TRBD1 aligns across 12 bases. V lost 0 bases and J lost 6; bases outside the gene matches: 6. Germline V gene sequence: CDR1 KGHDR, CDR2 SFDVKD. The CDR3 totals 17 residues. CDR3 protein: CATSDLGGQGAQDTQYF. DNA for the CDR3: TGTGCCACCAGTGATTTGGGGGGACAGGGGGCTCAGGATACGCAGTATTTT.

The chain joins TRBV4-3 to TRBJ2-2; 8 bases map to TRBD2. CDR1 is LGHNA and CDR2 is YSLEER in the germline V gene. The CDR3 contains 16 residues. V shed 4 bases, J shed 0 bases, and the junction held 4 bases outside the gene matches. This chain's CDR3 is CASSLLAETNTGELFF. The CDR3 DNA is TGCGCCAGCAGCCTACTAGCGGAGACGAACACCGGGGAGCTGTTTTTT.

The rearrangement joins TRBV23-1 to TRBJ2-1; D is unresolved. TRBV23-1 is known as an ORF, though its function is uncertain. This CDR3 spans 16 amino acids. V was trimmed by 0 bases and J by 0 bases, leaving 9 bases between them. The CDR3: CASSQSEVSSYNEQFF. CDR3 DNA sequence: TGCGCCAGCAGTCAATCTGAGGTAAGCTCCTACAATGAGCAGTTCTTC.

The gene calls are TRBV7-9 and TRBJ1-1, with D unclear. Germline CDR1 is SEHNR and CDR2 is FQNEAQ (reference sequence). The length of the CDR3 is 13 residues. The V and J ends lost 7 bases and 1 base respectively, with 10 bases between them. The CDR3 sequence: CASIHLQNTEAFF. The DNA of the CDR3 is TGTGCCAGCATACACCTTCAGAACACTGAAGCTTTCTTT. The variable domain in full, completed from reference TRBV7-9 and TRBJ1-1, reads DTGVSQNPRHKITKRGQNVTFRCDPISEHNRLYWYRQTLGQGPEFLTYFQNEAQLEKSRLLSDRFSAERPKGSFSTLEIQRTEQGDSAMYLCASIHLQNTEAFFGQGTRLTVV.

This chain connects TRBV4-3 to TRBJ1-1; no firm D call. Germline V gene sequence: CDR1 LGHNA, CDR2 YSLEER. With 1 base removed from V and 0 bases from J, the gap between germline ends came to 6 bases. The CDR3 has 14 residues. The CDR3, as DNA: TGCGCCAGCAGCCAAGCCCCTTTGAACACTGAAGCTTTCTTT. Encoded protein: CASSQAPLNTEAFF.

This clone was recorded only once. V and J are TRBV25-1 and TRBJ1-4, with 9 bases aligning to TRBD1. CDR1 and CDR2 (germline): MGHDK, SYGVNS. With 6 bases clipped from V and 5 bases from J, the junction kept 7 bases outside the gene matches. The CDR3 consists of 15 residues. DNA of the CDR3: TGTGCCAGCAGCCTAAGGACAGGGGTAAATGAAAAACTGTTTTTT. It translates to CASSLRTGVNEKLFF.

The J gene is TRBJ1-2, the V gene TRBV19; 9 nucleotides agree with TRBD1. Germline V lookup: CDR1 LNHDA, CDR2 SQIVND (reference sequence). V gave up 4 bases and J gave up 7 bases; unmatched junction bases: 13. The CDR3 covers 16 residues. The CDR3 DNA reads TGTGCCAGTAGTACCTTAACCGGGACAGGGAAGACTGGCTACACCTTC. Amino acid sequence: CASSTLTGTGKTGYTF.

J is TRBJ1-4 and V is TRBV5-1; TRBD1 matches 7 bases. Germline V gene sequence: CDR1 SGHRS, CDR2 YFSETQ. The CDR3 totals 15 residues. V was clipped by 5 bases and J by 2 bases; unmatched bases: 6. The CDR3 reads CASRRDRATNEKLFF. The CDR3 DNA reads as TGCGCCAGCAGGAGAGACAGGGCGACTAATGAAAAACTGTTTTTT. Filled out from reference TRBV5-1 and TRBJ1-4, the complete variable domain reads KAGVTQTPRYLIKTRGQQVTLSCSPISGHRSVSWYQQTPGQGLQFLFEYFSETQRNKGNFPGRFSGRQFSNSRSEMNVSTLELGDSALYLCASRRDRATNEKLFFGSGTQLSVL.

This rearrangement joins TRBV21-1 to TRBJ2-1; TRBD2 is taken as the D call from the table, unchecked against the DNA. TRBV21-1 corresponds to a pseudogene. This CDR3 contains 20 residues. The CDR3 nucleotides read TGTGCCAGCAGCACAGAAAACGGTAATAGCGGGGGGAGCTCCTACAATGAGCAGTTCTTC. Translated, it gives CASSTENGNSGGSSYNEQFF.

V gene TRBV4-3 combines with J gene TRBJ1-6; D gene uncertain. V was clipped by 0 bases and J by 7 bases, with 10 bases between them. Germline V lookup: CDR1 LGHNA, CDR2 YSLEER. The CDR3 extends over 15 amino acids. CDR3 residues: CASSQDWPLNSPLHF. For the CDR3, the DNA is TGCGCCAGCAGCCAAGATTGGCCCCTCAATTCACCCCTCCACTTT.

Points on this clone: Other DNA sequences within the sample encode an identical CDR3. The chain combines TRBV4-1 with TRBJ2-3; weak D call: TRBD1 (5 bases). V was pared by 3 bases and J by 3 bases, with 7 bases between. The CDR3 length is 13 residues. CDR1 and CDR2 (germline): MGHRA, YSYEKL. Here the CDR3 reads CASSQQGTDTQYF. The CDR3 region has the DNA TGCGCCAGCAGCCAGCAGGGTACAGATACGCAGTATTTT.

The rearrangement joins TRBV3-1 (or the pseudogene TRBV3-2) to TRBJ2-3; 7 nucleotides line up with TRBD2. Germline lookup yields CDR1 LGHDT and CDR2 YNNKEL (reference sequence). V lost 3 bases and J lost 6; bases outside the gene matches: 6. This CDR3 has 14 amino acids. The CDR3 protein is CASSHPTSADTQYF. CDR3 coding DNA: TGTGCCAGCAGCCACCCTACTAGCGCGGATACGCAGTATTTT.

The CDR3 sequence is CASSLDSPAYNEQFF. As DNA, the CDR3 is TGTGCCAGCAGTTTAGACTCCCCGGCCTACAATGAGCAGTTCTTC. The chain couples TRBV27 to TRBJ2-1; no reliable D call. V shed 2 bases and J shed 2 bases, with 10 bases lying between them. The CDR3 has 15 amino acids. Germline V gives CDR1 MNHEY, CDR2 SMNVEV (reference sequence).

J is TRBJ2-3 and V is TRBV19; 7 bases align to TRBD1. The CDR3 consists of 14 residues. CDR1 and CDR2 from the germline V gene are LNHDA and SQIVND (reference sequence). Trimming cost V 4 bases and J 5 bases; bases outside gene matches: 6. The CDR3 here is CASSTTGRRDTQYF. In nucleotides, the CDR3 is TGTGCCAGTAGTACGACAGGGAGAAGAGATACGCAGTATTTT.

The chain carries TRBV4-3 and TRBJ2-7; D is ambiguous. Trimming took off 0 bases at V and 2 bases at J, with 11 bases between the two ends. Germline values: CDR1 LGHNA, CDR2 YSLEER. The CDR3 runs to 15 residues. CDR3 sequence reads: CASSQEQPGPYEQYF. The CDR3 nucleotides are TGCGCCAGCAGCCAAGAACAACCAGGCCCCTACGAGCAGTACTTC.